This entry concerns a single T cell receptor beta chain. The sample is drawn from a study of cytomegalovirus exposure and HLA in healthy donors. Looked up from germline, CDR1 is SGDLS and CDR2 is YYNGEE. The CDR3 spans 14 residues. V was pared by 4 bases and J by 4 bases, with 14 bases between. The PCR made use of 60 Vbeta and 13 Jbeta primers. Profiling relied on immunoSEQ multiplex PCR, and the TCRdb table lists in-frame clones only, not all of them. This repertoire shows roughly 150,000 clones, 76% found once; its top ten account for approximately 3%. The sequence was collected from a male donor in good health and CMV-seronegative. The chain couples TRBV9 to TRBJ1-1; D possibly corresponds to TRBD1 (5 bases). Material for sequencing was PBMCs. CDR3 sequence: CASSPNLGGTEAFF. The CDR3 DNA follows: TGTGCCAGCAGCCCGAACCTGGGGGGCACTGAAGCTTTCTTT.